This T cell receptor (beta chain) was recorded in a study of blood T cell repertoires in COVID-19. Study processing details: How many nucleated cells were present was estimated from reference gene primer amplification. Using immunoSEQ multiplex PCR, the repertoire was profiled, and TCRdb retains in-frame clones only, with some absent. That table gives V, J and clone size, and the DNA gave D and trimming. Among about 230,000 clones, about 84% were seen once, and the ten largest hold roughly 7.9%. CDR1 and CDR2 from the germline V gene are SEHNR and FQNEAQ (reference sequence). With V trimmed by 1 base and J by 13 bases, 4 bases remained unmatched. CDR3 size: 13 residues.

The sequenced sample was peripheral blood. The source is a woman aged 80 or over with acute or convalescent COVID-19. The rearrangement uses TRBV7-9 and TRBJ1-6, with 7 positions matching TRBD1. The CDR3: CASSLERGPPLHF. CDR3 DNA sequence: TGTGCCAGCAGCTTAGAGAGGGGGCCTCCCCTCCACTTT.